These T cell receptor beta chains were read from a single sample in a study of shared clonotypes between healthy human individuals. Generated by immunoSEQ multiplex PCR, the TCRdb table keeps only in-frame clones and is missing some. The table lists 2 million to 2.5 million clones, roughly 90% of them singletons, with around 0.35% in the top ten. The sequenced sample consisted of naive CD4+ T cells from PBMCs. The receptors derive from a man aged 18 to 35 in good health. Some clones in this sample may be carry-over from other donors' samples. Each CDR3 is given without its conserved first and last residue.

v_gene: TRBV19
len: 13
CDR3aa: ASSILGTSGTTQY

v_gene: TRBV5-1
len: 12
CDR3aa: ASRFGLSFYEQF

v_gene: TRBV4-1
len: 13
CDR3aa: ASRPTSGSTDTQY

v_gene: TRBV11-3
len: 16
CDR3aa: ASSHSGTSGSSYNEQF

v_gene: TRBV9
len: 14
CDR3aa: ASSVTSLASSYEQY

v_gene: TRBV6-5
len: 10
CDR3aa: ASSYPITEAF

v_gene: TRBV7-3
len: 14
CDR3aa: ASSPTGQVNTNEQF

v_gene: TRBV6-5
len: 12
CDR3aa: ASTWTGGVETQY

v_gene: TRBV6-5
len: 12
CDR3aa: ATSGHRNGNEQY

v_gene: TRBV28
len: 13
CDR3aa: ASSLETSATGTQY

v_gene: TRBV6-1
len: 12
CDR3aa: ASSDRALNTEAF

v_gene: TRBV11-2
len: 11
CDR3aa: ASSLDTGIGQF

v_gene: TRBV5-6
len: 14
CDR3aa: ASSLMFRPNGNEQF

v_gene: TRBV28
len: 10
CDR3aa: ASRIVTGELF

v_gene: TRBV6-6
len: 11
CDR3aa: ASIRGQGETQY

v_gene: TRBV28
len: 11
CDR3aa: ASSEVRGAEAF

v_gene: TRBV4-1
len: 14
CDR3aa: ASSQEAGSATGELF

v_gene: TRBV28
len: 12
CDR3aa: ASSLPGSTYEQY

v_gene: TRBV11-2
len: 13
CDR3aa: ASSSDAGSYNEQF

v_gene: TRBV5-6
len: 13
CDR3aa: ASSGRRRLSYEQY

v_gene: TRBV5-1
len: 13
CDR3aa: ASSQNQGSVEKLF

v_gene: TRBV12-5
len: 13
CDR3aa: ASAGAGVSYNEQF

v_gene: TRBV5-1
len: 13
CDR3aa: ASSLVPVPNTEAF

v_gene: TRBV5-1
len: 12
CDR3aa: ASSLGLDPTEQY

v_gene: TRBV21-1
len: 15
CDR3aa: ASSKGCPLIRPEKLF

v_gene: TRBV7-8
len: 13
CDR3aa: ASSRRGSGTGELF

v_gene: TRBV29-1
len: 11
CDR3aa: SVVDAINYGYT

v_gene: TRBV5-1
len: 13
CDR3aa: ASSLGLAGNDEQF

v_gene: TRBV7-3
len: 11
CDR3aa: ASSLMSTDTQY

v_gene: TRBV9
len: 12
CDR3aa: ASSVGTLTDTQY

v_gene: TRBV18
len: 12
CDR3aa: ASSPGGRLYGYT

v_gene: TRBV5-1
len: 12
CDR3aa: ASRTGSTGTEAF

v_gene: TRBV10-3
len: 12
CDR3aa: AISESLGTDTQY

v_gene: TRBV27
len: 13
CDR3aa: ASSLSGGSSYEQY

v_gene: TRBV4-3
len: 15
CDR3aa: ASSHQTDPSGMETQY

v_gene: TRBV7-3
len: 17
CDR3aa: ASSSHKWERENRYNEQF

v_gene: TRBV14
len: 14
CDR3aa: ASSQGQGLWINGYT

v_gene: TRBV29-1
len: 11
CDR3aa: SVRPDRAGGYT

v_gene: TRBV5-1
len: 12
CDR3aa: ASSLVQGRETQY

v_gene: TRBV6-1
len: 12
CDR3aa: ASRSDRVGTEAF

v_gene: TRBV5-1
len: 14
CDR3aa: ASSMQPLKVDTEAF

v_gene: TRBV29-1
len: 11
CDR3aa: SVHKGLGETQY

v_gene: TRBV5-4
len: 12
CDR3aa: ASSSGQGPYEQY

v_gene: TRBV9
len: 12
CDR3aa: ASSAGTGDQPQH

v_gene: TRBV20-1
len: 8
CDR3aa: SAFYNEQF

v_gene: TRBV7-3
len: 10
CDR3aa: ASSPAAGELF

v_gene: TRBV27
len: 14
CDR3aa: ASSFRPVFSNQPQH

v_gene: TRBV6-1
len: 11
CDR3aa: ASGGQGRSEAF

v_gene: TRBV30
len: 13
CDR3aa: AWNWGQANTGELF

v_gene: TRBV5-1
len: 13
CDR3aa: ASSSSGTGGYGYT

v_gene: TRBV5-6
len: 13
CDR3aa: ASSWSGTGPLEQY

v_gene: TRBV9
len: 12
CDR3aa: ASSVADVPDTQY

v_gene: TRBV25-1
len: 12
CDR3aa: ASSSRGTAYEQY